Included here is one TCR beta chain sequence, with context. Its matching antigen is unknown. Germline V gene sequence: CDR1 KGHSH, CDR2 LQKENI. CDR3 size: 15 residues. V lost 3 bases and J lost 2, with 13 bases in between. The data are from a study of OX40 agonist ivuxolimab in advanced cancers. Broader study findings: Expansion of clones was among the lowest in partial responders at 0.1-3.0 mg/kg. Also present in some nonresponders was a low level of normalized T-cell clonal expansion.

Clones were sequenced by immunoSEQ multiplex PCR, and TCRdb holds only the in-frame ones, with some missing. The table lists under 85,000 clones, around 87% of them singletons. The V gene is TRBV18, the J gene TRBJ2-5; D remains ambiguous. The input for sequencing was CD4+ or CD8+ T cells sorted from blood, taken in a trial of the OX40 agonist ivuxolimab. This TCR came from an adult with an advanced solid tumor such as melanoma, head and neck, liver or kidney cancer. DNA for the CDR3: TGTGCCAGCTCACCTCGGCGGAACGGACAAGAGACCCAGTACTTC. Its protein product is CASSPRRNGQETQYF. Full variable domain (missing parts from reference TRBV18 and TRBJ2-5): NAGVMQNPRHLVRRRGQEARLRCSPMKGHSHVYWYRQLPEEGLKFMVYLQKENIIDESGMPKERFSAEFPKEGPSILRIQQVVRGDSAAYFCASSPRRNGQETQYFGPGTRLLVL.